These 6 T cell receptor beta chains came from one sample sequenced in a study of blood T cell repertoires in COVID-19. TCRdb's copy holds only in-frame clones and misses some; the assay was immunoSEQ multiplex PCR. The sample has about 220,000 clones; 80% to 85% are singletons. Specimen: peripheral blood. Receptors originate from a woman aged 55-70 years who had recovered from COVID-19.

The rearrangement uses TRBV6-5 and TRBJ1-1; D unresolved. This CDR3 comprises 15 residues. Germline V gene sequence: CDR1 MNHEY, CDR2 SVGAGI. Deletions cut 0 bases from V and 0 bases from J, with 8 bases between. The DNA for the CDR3 is TGTGCCAGCAGTTACTCGGGGAGAATGAACACTGAAGCTTTCTTT. Encoded protein: CASSYSGRMNTEAFF.

This chain connects TRBV4-1 to TRBJ2-3; 9 bases are shared with TRBD2. CDR3 length: 15 residues. V lost 6 bases, J lost 7 bases, and 11 bases stayed unmatched. Germline V gene lookup returns CDR1 MGHRA and CDR2 YSYEKL. The CDR3 is CASSRPGTSSYTQYF. In nucleotides, the CDR3 is TGCGCCAGCAGTCGTCCCGGGACTAGCTCATATACGCAGTATTTT.

The chain has TRBV6-5 and TRBJ1-6; TRBD1 is a possible D gene (6 bases). The CDR3 sequence is 13 residues long. CDR1 and CDR2 (germline): MNHEY, SVGAGI. V was cut by 4 bases and J by 8 bases, with 9 bases left in between. This CDR3 reads CASSSAGDSPLHF. The CDR3, as DNA: TGTGCCAGCAGTTCTGCAGGGGATTCACCCCTCCACTTT.

V and J are TRBV30 and TRBJ1-6, with D possibly matching TRBD1 (6 bases). V was pared by 1 base and J by 9 bases, with 19 bases between. Germline V gene sequence: CDR1 GTSNPN, CDR2 SVGIG (reference sequence). This CDR3 has 16 amino acids. Written as DNA, the CDR3 is TGTGCCTGGAGTGCCCGCCCGGGGGGAGGGGGTTCACCCCTCCACTTT. Residues: CAWSARPGGGGSPLHF.

This chain uses TRBV9 with TRBJ2-3; perhaps TRBD1 as D (6 bases). CDR1 is SGDLS and CDR2 is YYNGEE in the germline V gene. The germline V and J ends were trimmed by 4 bases and 9 bases, with 18 bases remaining between them. The CDR3 sequence is 14 residues long. CDR3 residues: CASSRTGPQGTQYF. The CDR3 DNA is TGTGCCAGCAGCCGAACCGGGCCCCAGGGGACGCAGTATTTT.

In this sample, this clone turned up once. The chain has TRBV10-2 and TRBJ1-1; possible D gene TRBD1, 6 bases. Germline V gene sequence: CDR1 WSHSY, CDR2 SAAADI. The CDR3 is 12 residues long. Trimming left V 11 bases short and J 5 bases short, with 15 bases between. The CDR3 here is CAALVGATEAFF. The DNA for the CDR3 is TGCGCCGCTCTTGTGGGGGCGACTGAAGCTTTCTTT.